A single sample gave rise to the 24 T cell receptor beta chains below, sequenced in a study of spatial heterogeneity in lung cancer. Noted time point: sample taken at primary tumor resection. TCRdb itself ran the 5' RACE reads through MiXCR, one entry per CDR3 protein. In the table there are around 3,000 distinct CDR3 sequences, 4.5% to 5% of which are singletons. The specimen comprised normal lung tissue next to the tumor, sampled at surgery. The receptors here all came from a male donor with early-stage non-small cell lung cancer.

The V and J genes are TRBV5-1 and TRBJ1-1; no firm D call. The germline V gene encodes CDR1 SGHRS and CDR2 YFSETQ. This CDR3 has 13 residues. V lost 2 bases and J 3 bases, leaving 8 bases between the germline ends. CDR3 DNA: TGCGCCAGCAGCTTAGCACAAGACACTGAAGCTTTCTTT. Translating it yields CASSLAQDTEAFF.

This clonotype has ten or more counts. The chain recombines TRBV6-2 or TRBV6-3 with TRBJ1-5; D gene ambiguous. V lost 7 bases to trimming and J lost 7 bases, with 11 bases between them. From germline, CDR1 is MNHEY and CDR2 SVGEGT. The CDR3 is 12 amino acids. CDR3 coding DNA: TGTGCCAGCACCCAAGGGTACCAGCCCCAGCATTTT. Translating gives CASTQGYQPQHF.

As regards this clonotype: This may arise from a read error, as a much more abundant clone is one base away. V gene TRBV30 combines with J gene TRBJ1-3; D unclear. Germline values: CDR1 GTSNPN, CDR2 SVGIG (reference sequence). The CDR3 spans 13 residues. In DNA, the CDR3 is TGTGCCTGGAGGTACAGCTCTGGAAACATCATATATTTT. It encodes CAWRYSSGNIIYF.

By frequency in the sample, this clonotype is medium-sized. The CDR3 region has the DNA TGTGCCAGCAGCCTCGACAGGAATGAGCAGTTCTTC. As protein: CASSLDRNEQFF. The rearrangement joins TRBV7-3 to TRBJ2-1, with D maybe TRBD1 (6 bases). V lost 5 bases and J 7 bases, leaving 9 bases between the germline ends. The CDR3 contains 12 residues. The germline V gene has CDR1 SGHTA and CDR2 FQGTGA. Filled out from reference TRBV7-3 and TRBJ2-1, the complete variable domain reads GAGVSQTPSNKVTEKGKYVELRCDPISGHTALYWYRQSLGQGPEFLIYFQGTGAADDSGLPNDRFFAVRPEGSVSTLKIQRTERGDSAVYLCASSLDRNEQFFGPGTRLTVL.

This chain connects TRBV11-3 to TRBJ1-1, with unresolved D. Trimming left V 0 bases short and J 4 bases short, with 6 bases between. The CDR3 totals 13 residues. Germline CDR1 and CDR2: SGHNT and YENEEA. Written as DNA, the CDR3 is TGTGCCAGCAGCTTAGATATGGCCACTGAAGCTTTCTTT. Translation: CASSLDMATEAFF.

By frequency in the sample, this clonotype is medium-sized. This sequence joins TRBV3-1 and TRBJ2-7; 10 bases are shared with TRBD2. J was trimmed by 9 bases and V by 1 base; bases with no gene match: 9. The CDR3 is 15 amino acids. Germline V lookup: CDR1 LGHDT, CDR2 YNNKEL (reference sequence). The CDR3 here is CASSQGGTSGVAQYF. CDR3 bases: TGTGCCAGCAGCCAAGGCGGTACTAGCGGGGTTGCGCAGTACTTC.

This clonotype is judged medium-sized. The CDR3, as DNA: TGTGCCAGCAGCCTAGAGACCTACGAGCAGTACTTC. Translated: CASSLETYEQYF. V usage is TRBV28 and J usage is TRBJ2-7, with D hard to call. The CDR3 contains 12 residues. CDR1 is MDHEN and CDR2 is SYDVKM in the germline V gene. V was clipped by 6 bases and J by 2 bases, with 8 bases between them.

This clonotype was observed a handful of times. CDR3 nucleotide sequence: TGTGCCAGCAGCGGAAAGACAGGGGGCGGGGGAGAGACCCAGTACTTC. Amino acid sequence: CASSGKTGGGGETQYF. V usage is TRBV5-4 and J usage is TRBJ2-5; 10 bases line up with TRBD1. Germline trimming cut 4 bases from V and 4 bases from J; bases unmatched to any gene: 10. Germline V gene sequence: CDR1 SGHNT, CDR2 YYREEE (reference sequence). The CDR3 is 16 amino acids.

By sample share, this clonotype is medium-sized. The J gene is TRBJ1-2, the V gene TRBV28, with D maybe TRBD1 (6 bases). This CDR3 has 14 residues. CDR1 is MDHEN, CDR2 SYDVKM, per germline. V gave up 2 bases and J gave up 2 bases, with 9 bases separating them. The CDR3 loop reads CASSLGGGNYGYTF. The CDR3 bases are TGTGCCAGCAGTTTAGGGGGGGGCAACTATGGCTACACCTTC.

The rearrangement links TRBV15 to TRBJ2-7; no clear D gene. The V and J ends lost 3 bases and 6 bases respectively, with 6 bases between them. The CDR3 loop spans 11 amino acids. CDR1 LNHNV and CDR2 YYDKDF come from the germline V gene (reference sequence). The DNA for the CDR3 is TGTGCCACCAGCAGGGACGGCGAGCAGTACTTC. It codes for CATSRDGEQYF.

By share, this clonotype counts as medium-sized. The J gene is TRBJ2-7, the V gene TRBV4-2; D gene unclear. Trimming stripped 0 bases from V and 1 base from J, with 7 bases between. CDR3 length equals 14 residues. CDR1 is LGHNA, CDR2 YNFKEQ, per germline. DNA for the CDR3: TGTGCCAGCAGCCAAGATCGGTTGTCCTACGAGCAGTACTTC. It yields the protein CASSQDRLSYEQYF.

Sample share makes this clonotype medium-sized. The chain uses TRBV28 and TRBJ1-3; D perhaps matches TRBD1 (5 bases). Germline V gene lookup returns CDR1 MDHEN and CDR2 SYDVKM. This CDR3 has 15 amino acids. The V gene lost 9 bases and the J gene lost 4 bases, with 19 bases spanning the gap. Here the CDR3 DNA reads TGTGCCAGTCCAGGCCCAGGGCCCCTCGGAAACACCATATATTTT. This translates into CASPGPGPLGNTIYF. Looking up the rest from reference TRBV28 and TRBJ1-3 gives the full variable domain: DVKVTQSSRYLVKRTGEKVFLECVQDMDHENMFWYRQDPGLGLRLIYFSYDVKMKEKGDIPEGYSVSREKKERFSLILESASTNQTSMYLCASPGPGPLGNTIYFGEGSWLTVV.

The table lists this clonotype with many counts. The chain couples TRBV2 to TRBJ1-1; D unclear. This CDR3 contains 15 residues. The germline gives CDR1 SNHLY, CDR2 FYNNEI. V was trimmed by 4 bases and J by 0 bases, leaving 12 bases between them. This CDR3 is CASSALGALNTEAFF. The CDR3 region has the DNA TGTGCCAGCAGTGCTCTGGGCGCTCTGAACACTGAAGCTTTCTTT.

By sample share, this clonotype is medium-sized. This chain joins TRBV6-2 or TRBV6-3 and TRBJ2-1, with unresolved D. The CDR3 is 13 residues long. V shed 1 base and J shed 9 bases, with 10 bases lying between them. The germline CDR1 and CDR2 sequences are MNHEY and SVGEGT. As DNA, the CDR3 is TGTGCCAGCAGTTACTTAGGGTTGGGTGAGCAGTTCTTC. This sequence encodes CASSYLGLGEQFF.

In this sample, this clonotype is medium-sized. The chain joins TRBV29-1 to TRBJ2-7, with D hard to call. CDR1 SQVTM and CDR2 ANQGSEA come from the germline V gene. V was clipped by 5 bases and J by 1 base, with 15 bases between them. This CDR3 is built from 14 residues. The CDR3 loop is CSVSGGSTSYEQYF. In nucleotides, the CDR3 is TGCAGCGTTTCCGGCGGCAGTACGTCCTACGAGCAGTACTTC.

By share of the sample, this clonotype is medium-sized. The V gene is TRBV9, the J gene TRBJ2-1; 12 nucleotides match TRBD2. The CDR3 is 15 amino acids. Per germline, CDR1 SGDLS and CDR2 YYNGEE. V trimming: 2 bases; J trimming: 8 bases; junction bases outside the gene matches: 5. This CDR3 is CASSVTSGRIHEQFF. CDR3 bases: TGTGCCAGCAGCGTTACTAGCGGGAGGATCCATGAGCAGTTCTTC. The full variable domain, completed using reference TRBV9 and TRBJ2-1, is DSGVTQTPKHLITATGQRVTLRCSPRSGDLSVYWYQQSLDQGLQFLIQYYNGEERAKGNILERFSAQQFPDLHSELNLSSLELGDSALYFCASSVTSGRIHEQFFGPGTRLTVL.

The V and J genes are TRBV6-5 and TRBJ2-7; D is ambiguous. Germline-derived CDR1 and CDR2 are MNHEY and SVGAGI. Between the trimmed V and J ends, which lost 0 bases and 7 bases, there was a span of 16 bases. The CDR3 is 15 amino acids. CDR3 DNA sequence: TGTGCCAGCAGTTACTCGATAGGGATTCCTAGAGAGCAGTACTTC. It translates to CASSYSIGIPREQYF.

By proportion, this clonotype is medium-sized. The V gene is TRBV25-1, the J gene TRBJ2-1; 10 bases map to TRBD2. After removal of 3 bases from V and 6 bases from J, the junction contained 2 bases not matched to a gene. CDR3 length: 14 residues. The germline gives CDR1 MGHDK, CDR2 SYGVNS. CDR3 in DNA: TGTGCCAGCAGTGAGGGACTAGCGCGCAATGAGCAGTTCTTC. Protein sequence: CASSEGLARNEQFF.

This clonotype ranks as medium-sized. The CDR3 protein is CSVAANAYNEQFF. The CDR3 nucleotides are TGCAGCGTTGCAGCTAACGCTTACAATGAGCAGTTCTTC. The genes are TRBV29-1 and TRBJ2-1, with no clear D. Germline values: CDR1 SQVTM, CDR2 ANQGSEA. V gave up 4 bases and J gave up 4 bases, with 11 bases separating them. This CDR3 comprises 13 residues.

This clonotype occurred a few times. The chain carries TRBV20-1 and TRBJ2-3; no clear D gene. CDR3 length equals 11 residues. Germline assignment: CDR1 DFQATT and CDR2 SNEGSKA (reference sequence). V was clipped by 5 bases and J by 2 bases, with 5 bases between them. The CDR3 loop reads CSAGFTDTQYF. The DNA for the CDR3 is TGCAGTGCTGGATTCACAGATACGCAGTATTTT.

This clonotype is medium-sized in the sample. The chain links TRBV6-5 to TRBJ2-1; TRBD2 aligns across 13 bases. The trim removed 5 bases at V and 5 bases at J, leaving 6 bases unmatched. This CDR3 spans 16 amino acids. In germline, CDR1 is MNHEY, CDR2 SVGAGI. The DNA of the CDR3 is TGTGCCAGCAGTCCAGGGACTAGCGGGGACGACAATGAGCAGTTCTTC. This encodes CASSPGTSGDDNEQFF.

The sample holds a few counts of this clonotype. This chain joins TRBV7-2 and TRBJ2-4; 9 positions agree with TRBD1. This CDR3 comprises 17 residues. The germline V gene has CDR1 SGHTA and CDR2 FQGNSA. V was pared by 1 base and J by 1 base, with 5 bases of the junction left unmatched. This CDR3 is CASSLGLGQGAKNIQYF. The CDR3 DNA is TGTGCCAGCAGCTTAGGTCTCGGACAGGGGGCCAAAAACATTCAGTACTTC.

As for this clonotype: Mismatch with germline at one junction end may stem from a read error. The rearrangement joins TRBV6-5 to TRBJ2-7; TRBD2 matches 10 bases. The germline V gene has CDR1 MNHEY and CDR2 SVGAGI. The CDR3 has 15 amino acids. As DNA, the CDR3 is TGTACCAGCAGCCTGACTAGCGGGTTCTCCTACGAGCAGTACTTC. It specifies CTSSLTSGFSYEQYF.

By frequency in the sample, this clonotype is medium-sized. A much larger clonotype is one base distant, so this may be a read error. This CDR3 is missing its conserved last phenylalanine or tryptophan, likely due to a read error. The chain uses TRBV20-1 and TRBJ2-7, with D maybe TRBD2 (6 bases). Germline V CDR1 and CDR2: DFQATT, SNEGSKA (reference sequence). The CDR3 extends over 14 amino acids. Trimming removed 2 bases from V and 6 bases from J, with 17 bases in between. The CDR3 sequence: CSARPPEGSREQYL. For the CDR3, the DNA is TGCAGTGCTAGACCCCCGGAGGGGAGTCGCGAGCAGTACCTC.